The 29 T cell receptor beta chains below come from one sample, sequenced in a study of blood T cell repertoires in COVID-19. The method was immunoSEQ multiplex PCR; TCRdb's version includes in-frame clones alone and lacks a portion of them. Of roughly 150,000 clones listed, about 80% were seen once; the top ten hold roughly 19%. The sequenced material came from peripheral blood. These receptors all stem from a woman over 75 with acute or convalescent COVID-19.

V usage is TRBV6-5 and J usage is TRBJ1-6; 7 bases match TRBD1. The germline CDR1 and CDR2 sequences are MNHEY and SVGAGI. V was pared by 7 bases and J by 7 bases, with 7 bases of the junction left unmatched. This CDR3 spans 14 amino acids. In nucleotides, the CDR3 is TGTGCCAGCACTTTTGGGACAGAAAATTCACCCCTCCACTTT. Translation gives CASTFGTENSPLHF.

This clone showed up just once. The chain couples TRBV7-9 to TRBJ2-7, with a tentative D call TRBD2 (6 bases). Per the germline V gene, CDR1 is SEHNR and CDR2 is FQNEAQ (reference sequence). V lost 5 bases and J lost 3, with 14 bases in between. CDR3 length: 14 residues. The CDR3 sequence is CASSLAGGYYEQYF. CDR3 bases: TGTGCCAGCAGCCTCGCTGGGGGGTACTACGAGCAGTACTTC.

The J gene is TRBJ2-1, the V gene TRBV6-6, with TRBD2 identical over 8 bases. The CDR3 is made up of 16 amino acids. With 5 bases clipped from V and 3 bases from J, the junction kept 9 bases outside the gene matches. From germline, CDR1 is MNHNY and CDR2 SVGAGI (reference sequence). CDR3 nucleotide sequence: TGTGCCAGCAGTAACCGGGGGGGCCCTATCTACAATGAGCAGTTCTTC. Protein: CASSNRGGPIYNEQFF.

This chain connects TRBV28 to TRBJ2-7; D is possibly TRBD1 (5 bases). V was clipped by 6 bases and J by 3 bases, with 15 bases between them. CDR3 length equals 14 residues. Germline V gene sequence: CDR1 MDHEN, CDR2 SYDVKM. The CDR3 loop is CASRIDAGIYEQYF. The CDR3 coding sequence is TGTGCCAGCAGAATTGACGCAGGGATCTACGAGCAGTACTTC.

This clone was detected a few times. The V gene is TRBV29-1, the J gene TRBJ2-7; the D gene is possibly TRBD1 (6 bases). Germline assignment: CDR1 SQVTM and CDR2 ANQGSEA. The V end was cut by 4 bases, the J end by 5 bases, with 12 bases between. The CDR3 covers 12 residues. The CDR3 loop reads CSVGDTPHEQYF. For the CDR3, the DNA is TGCAGCGTTGGGGACACCCCCCACGAGCAGTACTTC.

CDR3 nucleotide sequence: TGTGCCAGCGGACCTCAGGGTCTTCTCTCCTACGAGCAGTACTTC. Its protein is CASGPQGLLSYEQYF. The V call is TRBV7-9, the J call TRBJ2-7; tentative D call: TRBD1 (5 bases). This CDR3 is 15 amino acids long. CDR1 and CDR2 (germline): SEHNR, FQNEAQ (reference sequence). Trimming took 8 bases from V and 0 from J, leaving 17 bases between them.

V and J are TRBV10-1 and TRBJ2-3; 7 bases line up with TRBD2. With V trimmed by 5 bases and J by 0 bases, 5 bases remained unmatched. CDR1 WNHNN and CDR2 SYGVQD come from the germline V gene (reference sequence). This CDR3 is 15 amino acids long. For the CDR3, the DNA is TGCGCCAGCAGTACGAAGCGGGAAAGCACAGATACGCAGTATTTT. Protein: CASSTKRESTDTQYF.

The gene calls are TRBV5-1 and TRBJ2-1; D is possibly TRBD2 (5 bases). V gave up 0 bases and J gave up 0 bases, with 10 bases separating them. The CDR3 runs to 16 residues. Germline CDR1 and CDR2: SGHRS and YFSETQ. As DNA, the CDR3 is TGCGCCAGCAGCTTGGGCGGTGGGAGCTCCTACAATGAGCAGTTCTTC. This encodes CASSLGGGSSYNEQFF.

This clone has only a few counts. V is TRBV5-1 and J is TRBJ2-1; 8 positions match TRBD2. The germline gives CDR1 SGHRS, CDR2 YFSETQ. The V segment lost 3 bases and the J segment 9 bases; nucleotides outside the gene matches: 11. CDR3 size: 15 residues. The chain's CDR3 is CASSSGLGGSGEQFF. In DNA, the CDR3 is TGCGCCAGCAGCTCGGGACTAGGGGGATCCGGTGAGCAGTTCTTC.

This chain connects TRBV11-2 to TRBJ1-5, with D tentatively TRBD1 (5 bases). The CDR3 has 15 amino acids. V shed 4 bases and J shed 3 bases, with 13 bases lying between them. The germline CDR1 and CDR2 sequences are SGHAT and FQNNGV. The chain's CDR3 is CASSSLSGPNQPQHF. The DNA for the CDR3 is TGTGCCAGCAGCTCTTTATCAGGGCCCAATCAGCCCCAGCATTTT. Full variable domain (missing parts from reference TRBV11-2 and TRBJ1-5): EAGVAQSPRYKIIEKRQSVAFWCNPISGHATLYWYQQILGQGPKLLIQFQNNGVVDDSQLPKDRFSAERLKGVDSTLKIQPAKLEDSAVYLCASSSLSGPNQPQHFGDGTRLSIL.

Remarks on this clone: This CDR3 is also generated by other DNA sequences in the sample. The chain couples TRBV3-1 (or the pseudogene TRBV3-2) to TRBJ1-1; weak D call: TRBD1 (6 bases). The CDR3 totals 14 residues. CDR1 is LGHDT, CDR2 YNNKEL, per germline (reference sequence). Trimming removed 3 bases from V and 2 bases from J, with 10 bases in between. The CDR3 loop is CASSHPQGNTEAFF. DNA for the CDR3: TGTGCCAGCAGCCACCCACAGGGAAACACTGAAGCTTTCTTT.

Only a few counts were recorded for this clone. This rearrangement joins TRBV7-6 to TRBJ2-2; TRBD2 aligns across 7 bases. In germline, CDR1 is SGHVS, CDR2 FNYEAQ. The CDR3 runs 17 residues. V shed 1 base and J 4 bases; nucleotides not matched to a gene: 9. Here the CDR3 reads CASSLDGGGALTGELFF. The CDR3 DNA is TGTGCCAGCAGCTTAGATGGCGGGGGTGCACTCACCGGGGAGCTGTTTTTT.

The chain couples TRBV28 to TRBJ2-7; D unresolved. Between the trimmed V and J ends, which lost 3 bases and 3 bases, there was a span of 9 bases. Germline V CDR1 and CDR2: MDHEN, SYDVKM. There are 13 residues in the CDR3. The CDR3 bases are TGTGCCAGCAGTTTGGCAGGAATCTACGAGCAGTACTTC. Amino acids: CASSLAGIYEQYF.

The rearrangement links TRBV9 to TRBJ1-5, with a weak D call TRBD1 (6 bases). V lost 3 bases and J 0 bases, leaving 19 bases between the germline ends. There are 18 residues in the CDR3. Germline assignment: CDR1 SGDLS and CDR2 YYNGEE. CDR3 coding DNA: TGTGCCAGCAGCGCAGATTCGGGGGGCGGTAATAGCAATCAGCCCCAGCATTTT. Encoded protein: CASSADSGGGNSNQPQHF.

The chain links TRBV2 to TRBJ1-2; 7 bases match TRBD1. The junction had 7 bases not matched to a gene; V was cut back by 7 bases and J by 8 bases. CDR3 size: 12 residues. Germline lookup yields CDR1 SNHLY and CDR2 FYNNEI. The CDR3: CASKQGTMGYTF. CDR3 sequence (DNA): TGTGCCAGCAAACAGGGGACGATGGGCTACACCTTC.

This chain joins TRBV4-2 and TRBJ2-1, with 10 positions matching TRBD2. This CDR3 has 18 amino acids. Trimming removed 5 bases from V and 3 bases from J; junction bases left unmatched: 13. The V gene's germline CDR1 is LGHNA and CDR2 YNFKEQ. The CDR3 sequence is CASSATSGTTGVYNEQFF. CDR3 sequence (DNA): TGTGCCAGCAGCGCTACTAGCGGGACCACAGGGGTCTACAATGAGCAGTTCTTC.

The V and J genes are TRBV6-6 and TRBJ1-5; D gene unclear. The CDR3 has 16 amino acids. Trimming stripped 0 bases from V and 5 bases from J, with 14 bases between. Germline values: CDR1 MNHNY, CDR2 SVGAGI (reference sequence). Here the CDR3 DNA reads TGTGCCAGCAGTTACTCGATTGCCAGGATCCATCAGCCCCAGCATTTT. It translates to CASSYSIARIHQPQHF.

Comments on this clone: A far larger clone is one nucleotide away, so this likely arose from a read error. Other nucleotide sequences from this sample produce the same CDR3. The genes are TRBV19 and TRBJ2-1; 10 bases are shared with TRBD1. The V segment lost 7 bases and the J segment 5 bases; nucleotides outside the gene matches: 5. There are 14 residues in the CDR3. Germline values: CDR1 LNHDA, CDR2 SQIVND (reference sequence). CDR3 sequence (DNA): TGTGCCAGTAAACCGGGACAGGGGAACAATGAGCAGTTCTTC. Protein product: CASKPGQGNNEQFF.

The chain couples TRBV4-1 to TRBJ1-5; TRBD1 aligns across 10 bases. Germline values: CDR1 MGHRA, CDR2 YSYEKL. V gave up 3 bases and J gave up 7 bases; unmatched junction bases: 9. CDR3 length equals 16 residues. CDR3 loop: CASSQTTGQGTQPQHF. For the CDR3, the DNA is TGCGCCAGCAGCCAGACCACGGGACAGGGGACCCAGCCCCAGCATTTT.

This chain links TRBV12-5 with TRBJ2-3; tentative D call: TRBD1 (5 bases). Deletions cut 1 base from V and 0 bases from J, with 8 bases between. CDR3 size: 15 residues. Germline lookup yields CDR1 LGHNT and CDR2 FRNRAP. CDR3 sequence reads: CASGLGGQSTDTQYF. The CDR3 bases are TGTGCTAGTGGTTTGGGGGGCCAAAGCACAGATACGCAGTATTTT.

The rearrangement links TRBV19 to TRBJ1-5; possible D gene TRBD1, 5 bases. Germline CDR1 and CDR2: LNHDA and SQIVND (reference sequence). This CDR3 is built from 15 residues. Trimming took off 4 bases at V and 6 bases at J, with 16 bases between the two ends. The CDR3 nucleotides read TGTGCCAGTAGTACCGAGGCAGGGAGGGGTCAGCCCCAGCATTTT. Translated: CASSTEAGRGQPQHF. The variable domain in full, completed from reference TRBV19 and TRBJ1-5, reads DGGITQSPKYLFRKEGQNVTLSCEQNLNHDAMYWYRQDPGQGLRLIYYSQIVNDFQKGDIAEGYSVSREKKESFPLTVTSAQKNPTAFYLCASSTEAGRGQPQHFGDGTRLSIL.

In nucleotides, the CDR3 is TGTGCCAGCAGTTCGGGACAGGGGGCCTATGAGCAGTTCTTC. Amino acid sequence: CASSSGQGAYEQFF. The chain combines TRBV27 with TRBJ2-1; TRBD1 aligns across 12 bases. This CDR3 spans 14 amino acids. CDR1 is MNHEY, CDR2 SMNVEV, per germline (reference sequence). The V gene end was trimmed by 4 bases and the J gene end by 8 bases; junction bases not matched to a gene: 3.

The chain is built from TRBV2 and TRBJ1-2; 11 bases map to TRBD1. Germline lookup yields CDR1 SNHLY and CDR2 FYNNEI. CDR3 length equals 17 residues. Trimming cost V 5 bases and J 1 base; bases outside gene matches: 9. In DNA form, the CDR3 reads TGTGCCAGCAGTATAAACGCCGGGACAGGGGGTAACTATGGCTACACCTTC. It codes for CASSINAGTGGNYGYTF.

The rearrangement uses TRBV9 and TRBJ1-4; 7 bases map to TRBD1. This CDR3 is built from 16 residues. Germline CDR1 SGDLS, CDR2 YYNGEE. Unmatched junction bases numbered 2, after V lost 0 bases and J lost 0 bases. This CDR3 is CASSVATGATNEKLFF. The CDR3, as DNA: TGTGCCAGCAGCGTAGCCACAGGGGCAACTAATGAAAAACTGTTTTTT.

The chain recombines TRBV2 with TRBJ2-7, with TRBD1 matching over 7 bases. This CDR3 contains 13 residues. Germline CDR1 SNHLY, CDR2 FYNNEI. V trimming: 6 bases; J trimming: 5 bases; junction bases outside the gene matches: 7. The CDR3 loop is CASRVDRDHEQYF. CDR3 DNA sequence: TGTGCCAGCAGAGTAGACAGGGACCACGAGCAGTACTTC. The full variable domain, in which reference TRBV2 and TRBJ2-7 provide the parts outside the CDR3, is EPEVTQTPSHQVTQMGQEVILRCVPISNHLYFYWYRQILGQKVEFLVSFYNNEISEKSEIFDDQFSVERPDGSNFTLKIRSTKLEDSAMYFCASRVDRDHEQYFGPGTRLTVT.

This clone has more than one count but fewer than ten. Other DNA variants within this sample encode the same CDR3. This chain joins TRBV6-6 and TRBJ1-2, with D uncertain. CDR1 is MNHNY and CDR2 is SVGAGI in the germline V gene (reference sequence). Trimming took off 5 bases at V and 5 bases at J, with 6 bases between the two ends. The CDR3 spans 11 residues. The CDR3 region is CASSTGYGYTF. CDR3 coding DNA: TGTGCCAGCAGTACGGGGTATGGCTACACCTTC.

The chain employs TRBV2 and TRBJ1-2, with TRBD1 as a possible D gene (6 bases). Germline CDR1 is SNHLY and CDR2 is FYNNEI. The CDR3 is 15 amino acids. Trimming took off 9 bases at V and 5 bases at J, with 22 bases between the two ends. The CDR3 here is CARPRRESQGYGYTF. The CDR3, as DNA: TGTGCCAGGCCCAGAAGGGAGTCGCAGGGGTATGGCTACACCTTC.

The V gene is TRBV7-9, the J gene TRBJ2-3; 8 nucleotides agree with TRBD2. In germline, CDR1 is SEHNR, CDR2 FQNEAQ (reference sequence). The ends lost 7 bases at V and 3 bases at J; junction bases unmatched: 6. The CDR3 contains 14 residues. Here the CDR3 DNA reads TGTGCCAGCAATCCCGGGACTAGGACAGATACGCAGTATTTT. Translated: CASNPGTRTDTQYF.

The chain links TRBV6-5 to TRBJ1-6; 8 bases are shared with TRBD1. In germline, CDR1 is MNHEY, CDR2 SVGAGI. This CDR3 is 13 amino acids long. The ends lost 7 bases at V and 7 bases at J; junction bases unmatched: 3. The CDR3 nucleotides are TGTGCCAGCATAGGGACAGGAAATTCACCCCTCCACTTT. It translates to CASIGTGNSPLHF.